This TCR beta chain emerged from a study of response to subunit inactivated influenza vaccine (dated 2018 in TCRdb). Regarding the research as a whole: Deep quantitative profiling of the T cell receptor repertoire was used in the study to follow responses to a trivalent subunit inactivated influenza vaccine. The paper's findings and limits, for the study overall: The authors proposed that each seasonal influenza vaccination may bring in only a limited number of new T cells.

In the case of this clonotype: The antigen it binds to is not known. No much larger clone is present one base from it, and per-base qualities are unavailable.

The germline V gene supplies CDR1 SGDLS and CDR2 YYNGEE. V was cut back by 2 bases and J by 7 bases, leaving a gap of 4 bases between them. There are 10 amino acids in the CDR3, from cysteine to phenylalanine inclusive. The sequence is cut down to CDR3 DNA, 30 bases in frame from base 1. The library was prepared using RT-PCR. Sequencing relied on an Illumina HiSeq 2500. Using fastp at Q25 and MiXCR, TCRdb reprocessed the public reads and kept productive beta chains. Entries are consolidated by CDR3 protein sequence, retaining the most common genes and DNA. The sample contains roughly 520,000 distinct CDR3 sequences, around 25% of them found a single time. Of the sample, about 1.9% falls within the top ten clones.

The input for sequencing was CD4+ T cells sorted from PBMCs, taken 5 to 6 days after vaccination. This TCR came from a man between 50 and 59 years old who received an inactivated influenza vaccine. Donor details come from another sample of the same person, matched by shared clones. This sequence uses TRBV9 and TRBJ2-7, with no D gene named confidently. The CDR3 loop reads CASSVYEQYF. The DNA reads TGTGCCAGCAGCGTGTATGAGCAGTACTTC.